These 27 T cell receptor beta chains came from one sample sequenced in a study of CD4 T cells in relation to SARS-CoV-2 and coronaviruses (dated by TCRdb to 2020 to 2023). Libraries were made using the immunoSEQ multiplex PCR assay. TCRdb obtained this table from immuneACCESS and retained in-frame rearrangements with V and J assigned. These tables miss some clones; where compared with another copy, unresolved V genes account for less than half of the shortfall, and the remainder is unexplained. Present in this sample are some 65,000 clones, 85% to 90% of which were seen just once. In total, the top ten clones hold about 1.6% of the sample. CD4+ T cells from unexposed donors were collected before the COVID-19 pandemic (2011-2018). The sequenced sample was memory CD4+ T cells from PBMCs. The sample's cell subset or site label is to be understood as: memory (non-naive) CD4+ T cells. All receptors derive from a human donor in good health.

The V gene is TRBV6-5, the J gene TRBJ2-7, with 7 bases aligning to TRBD1. V was clipped by 8 bases and J by 2 bases; unmatched bases: 6. CDR3 length equals 13 residues. The germline CDR1 and CDR2 sequences are MNHEY and SVGAGI. The chain's CDR3 is CASVQGSTYEQYF. CDR3 coding DNA: TGTGCCAGCGTACAGGGGTCGACCTACGAGCAGTACTTC.

This clone was counted a single time. This chain uses TRBV7-2 with TRBJ2-1; 10 nucleotides agree with TRBD2. V was clipped by 5 bases and J by 1 base; unmatched bases: 2. The CDR3 is 15 residues long. The germline CDR1 and CDR2 sequences are SGHTA and FQGNSA. CDR3 DNA sequence: TGTGCCAGCAGCCAACTAGCGGGATCCTACAATGAGCAGTTCTTC. As protein: CASSQLAGSYNEQFF.

The chain couples TRBV7-3 to TRBJ1-5, with a tentative D call TRBD1 (5 bases). CDR1 SGHTA and CDR2 FQGTGA come from the germline V gene. The CDR3 contains 12 residues. The V end was cut by 8 bases, the J end by 4 bases, with 9 bases between. The CDR3 loop reads CASRRGNQPQHF. The CDR3 nucleotides read TGTGCCAGCCGAAGGGGAAATCAGCCCCAGCATTTT.

This clone occurred once. CDR3 bases: TGTGCCAGCAGCTTGTGGGAAGAAGGGCCCTACGAGCAGTACTTC. Its protein is CASSLWEEGPYEQYF. V gene TRBV5-6 combines with J gene TRBJ2-7; D ambiguous. V lost 1 base, J lost 2 bases, and 13 bases lay in between. The CDR3 is 15 amino acids. Germline V CDR1 and CDR2: SGHDT, YYEEEE.

The V call is TRBV4-3, the J call TRBJ1-6; 8 bases line up with TRBD1. The germline gives CDR1 LGHNA, CDR2 YSLEER. V was pared by 3 bases and J by 4 bases, with 11 bases of the junction left unmatched. The CDR3 has 18 residues. CDR3 amino acids: CASSQRDRSSTYNSPLHF. DNA of the CDR3: TGCGCCAGCAGCCAGAGGGACAGGTCCTCAACTTATAATTCACCCCTCCACTTT.

J is TRBJ2-7 and V is TRBV29-1, with D hard to call. The CDR3 loop spans 12 amino acids. Germline V gene data show CDR1 as SQVTM and CDR2 as ANQGSEA. V dropped 4 bases and J dropped 6 bases, with 13 bases sitting between them. CDR3 residues: CSVGLVGGEQYF. CDR3 nucleotides: TGCAGCGTTGGGTTAGTGGGTGGCGAGCAGTACTTC.

This clone has a single count. The rearrangement links TRBV10-1 to TRBJ2-5; D gene uncertain. The CDR3 loop spans 13 amino acids. CDR1 WNHNN and CDR2 SYGVQD come from the germline V gene (reference sequence). Between the trimmed V and J ends, which lost 3 bases and 2 bases, there was a span of 7 bases. The CDR3 reads CASSEGAQETQYF. The CDR3 region has the DNA TGCGCCAGCAGTGAAGGCGCGCAAGAGACCCAGTACTTC.

The rearrangement links TRBV28 to TRBJ2-7; TRBD1 matches 11 bases. Germline CDR1 is MDHEN and CDR2 is SYDVKM. The V and J ends lost 7 bases and 5 bases, in that order; junction bases with no gene match: 10. The CDR3 has 15 residues. As DNA, the CDR3 is TGTGCCAGCACCTCGGGACAGGGGGGCGGCGACGAGCAGTACTTC. Encoded protein: CASTSGQGGGDEQYF.

The genes are TRBV20-1 and TRBJ2-7; 10 positions agree with TRBD1. Germline V lookup: CDR1 DFQATT, CDR2 SNEGSKA (reference sequence). The CDR3 extends over 14 amino acids. V shed 3 bases and J 5 bases; nucleotides not matched to a gene: 7. The CDR3 region has the DNA TGCAGTGCTAGTCCGGGACAGGGGTGGAACGAGCAGTACTTC. Protein sequence: CSASPGQGWNEQYF.

The J gene is TRBJ1-3, the V gene TRBV7-9; the D is unclear. V was trimmed by 7 bases and J by 0 bases, leaving 7 bases between them. CDR1 SEHNR and CDR2 FQNEAQ come from the germline V gene (reference sequence). The CDR3 has 13 residues. This CDR3 reads CASTMTSGNTIYF. The CDR3 DNA sequence: TGTGCCAGCACTATGACCTCTGGAAACACCATATATTTT.

This sequence joins TRBV5-1 and TRBJ1-2; TRBD1 matches 8 bases. The CDR3 consists of 14 residues. J lost 0 bases, V lost 4 bases, and 2 bases had no gene match. Germline V gene sequence: CDR1 SGHRS, CDR2 YFSETQ. CDR3 residues: CASSEDRANYGYTF. In DNA, the CDR3 is TGCGCCAGCAGCGAGGACAGGGCTAACTATGGCTACACCTTC. The full variable domain, its missing parts supplied by reference TRBV5-1 and TRBJ1-2, is KAGVTQTPRYLIKTRGQQVTLSCSPISGHRSVSWYQQTPGQGLQFLFEYFSETQRNKGNFPGRFSGRQFSNSRSEMNVSTLELGDSALYLCASSEDRANYGYTFGSGTRLTVV.

Only a few counts were recorded for this clone. V is TRBV11-2 and J is TRBJ2-3; perhaps D is TRBD1 or TRBD2 (5 bases each). This CDR3 has 17 residues. Trimming shortened V by 6 bases and J by 5 bases, and 24 bases separated the two germline ends. CDR1 SGHAT and CDR2 FQNNGV come from the germline V gene. The CDR3: CASRSLRGRHYGDTQYF. The CDR3 DNA reads TGTGCCAGCAGATCCCTGAGGGGCCGCCACTACGGAGATACGCAGTATTTT.

A single count supports this clone. The chain recombines TRBV7-9 with TRBJ2-5, with a weak D call TRBD1 (5 bases). The CDR3 runs 15 residues. Looked up from germline, CDR1 is SEHNR and CDR2 is FQNEAQ (reference sequence). V lost 5 bases to trimming and J lost 4 bases, with 17 bases between them. The CDR3 here is CASSTRPSRGETQYF. As DNA, the CDR3 is TGTGCCAGCAGCACCAGGCCCTCAAGGGGAGAGACCCAGTACTTC.

The genes are TRBV28 and TRBJ2-7; D is perhaps TRBD2 (5 bases). CDR1 is MDHEN, CDR2 SYDVKM, per germline. This CDR3 comprises 15 residues. The V and J ends lost 7 bases and 2 bases respectively, with 18 bases between them. The CDR3 sequence: CASIQSGSGTYEQYF. CDR3 nucleotides: TGTGCCAGCATCCAGAGTGGGAGCGGCACCTACGAGCAGTACTTC. Using reference TRBV28 and TRBJ2-7 for the parts outside the CDR3, the full variable domain is DVKVTQSSRYLVKRTGEKVFLECVQDMDHENMFWYRQDPGLGLRLIYFSYDVKMKEKGDIPEGYSVSREKKERFSLILESASTNQTSMYLCASIQSGSGTYEQYFGPGTRLTVT.

The chain links TRBV5-6 to TRBJ1-5; a possible D gene is TRBD1 (5 bases). The V end was cut by 4 bases, the J end by 9 bases, with 17 bases between. The CDR3 sequence is 14 residues long. In germline, CDR1 is SGHDT, CDR2 YYEEEE. CDR3 in amino acids: CASSPGTGDGPQHF. The CDR3 nucleotides read TGTGCCAGCAGCCCCGGGACTGGGGACGGGCCCCAGCATTTT. Together with reference TRBV5-6 and TRBJ1-5, the CDR3 gives the full variable domain: DAGVTQSPTHLIKTRGQQVTLRCSPKSGHDTVSWYQQALGQGPQFIFQYYEEEERQRGNFPDRFSGHQFPNYSSELNVNALLLGDSALYLCASSPGTGDGPQHFGDGTRLSIL.

The gene calls are TRBV7-9 and TRBJ2-1, with 8 bases that match TRBD2. CDR3 length equals 15 residues. Trimming took 5 bases from V and 10 from J; bases not matched to a gene: 13. Germline loops: CDR1 SEHNR, CDR2 FQNEAQ (reference sequence). The CDR3 region has the DNA TGTGCCAGCAGCACAACCGGGACTAGGCTTCGAGAGCAGTTCTTC. Protein: CASSTTGTRLREQFF. The whole variable domain, filled in from reference TRBV7-9 and TRBJ2-1, reads DTGVSQNPRHKITKRGQNVTFRCDPISEHNRLYWYRQTLGQGPEFLTYFQNEAQLEKSRLLSDRFSAERPKGSFSTLEIQRTEQGDSAMYLCASSTTGTRLREQFFGPGTRLTVL.

The J gene is TRBJ2-5, the V gene TRBV18; 11 nucleotides match TRBD2. The CDR3 extends over 16 amino acids. Per germline, CDR1 KGHSH and CDR2 LQKENI. V lost 4 bases to trimming and J lost 2 bases; unmatched junction nucleotides: 6. For the CDR3, the DNA is TGTGCCAGCTCACTCACGACTAGCGGGGTACAAGAGACCCAGTACTTC. Protein: CASSLTTSGVQETQYF.

The V and J genes are TRBV28 and TRBJ1-2, with TRBD1 as a possible D gene (6 bases). The V end lost 3 bases, the J end lost 8 bases, and 16 bases lay between the germline ends. Germline lookup yields CDR1 MDHEN and CDR2 SYDVKM. The CDR3 has 14 residues. The DNA of the CDR3 is TGTGCCAGCAGTTTTATCGGGGGGCGCGGGGGCTACACCTTC. It specifies CASSFIGGRGGYTF.

The chain joins TRBV12-3 or TRBV12-4 to TRBJ2-1; weak D call: TRBD1 (5 bases). V was shortened by 1 base and J by 10 bases, with 8 bases between the two germline ends. This CDR3 has 12 residues. The CDR3: CASSLGQGEQFF. In DNA form, the CDR3 reads TGTGCCAGCAGTTTAGGGCAGGGAGAGCAGTTCTTC.

The CDR3 coding sequence is TGTGCCAGCAGCAGTAGCGGGAGAAACACCGGGGAGCTGTTTTTT. Translated, it gives CASSSSGRNTGELFF. This sequence joins TRBV3-1 (or the pseudogene TRBV3-2) and TRBJ2-2, with 9 bases lining up with TRBD2. Germline V gene data show CDR1 as LGHDT and CDR2 as YNNKEL (reference sequence). Unmatched junction bases numbered 3, after V lost 5 bases and J lost 2 bases. The CDR3 spans 15 residues.

This chain joins TRBV12-3 or TRBV12-4 and TRBJ1-1; D gene uncertain. With 4 bases removed from V and 11 bases from J, the gap between germline ends came to 14 bases. The CDR3 is 12 residues long. The CDR3 DNA reads as TGTGCCAGCAGTTCCCGACCGGAGCAGGCTTTCTTT. This codes for CASSSRPEQAFF.

The chain links TRBV6-5 to TRBJ2-1; perhaps TRBD1 as D (5 bases). CDR3 size: 15 residues. Germline CDR1 MNHEY, CDR2 SVGAGI. Trimming stripped 7 bases from V and 0 bases from J, with 13 bases between. The CDR3 DNA is TGTGCCAGCACGAGACAGTTGAGCTCCTACAATGAGCAGTTCTTC. Translated: CASTRQLSSYNEQFF.

This chain joins TRBV7-3 and TRBJ2-1, with TRBD2 matching 15 bases. The CDR3 totals 15 residues. The ends lost 5 bases at V and 9 bases at J; junction bases unmatched: 5. Germline lookup yields CDR1 SGHTA and CDR2 FQGTGA. CDR3 coding DNA: TGTGCCAGCAGCCCGGGACTAGCGGGAGGAGGTGAGCAGTTCTTC. This encodes CASSPGLAGGGEQFF. The whole variable domain, remainder taken from reference TRBV7-3 and TRBJ2-1, is GAGVSQTPSNKVTEKGKYVELRCDPISGHTALYWYRQSLGQGPEFLIYFQGTGAADDSGLPNDRFFAVRPEGSVSTLKIQRTERGDSAVYLCASSPGLAGGGEQFFGPGTRLTVL.

The chain couples TRBV2 to TRBJ1-6, with D tentatively TRBD1 (5 bases). The CDR3 extends over 16 amino acids. Germline assignment: CDR1 SNHLY and CDR2 FYNNEI. V lost 2 bases to trimming and J lost 7 bases, with 15 bases between them. The DNA for the CDR3 is TGTGCCAGCAGTGAAAGTGGGGGTAGGGCCAATTCACCCCTCCACTTT. Its translation: CASSESGGRANSPLHF.

The chain joins TRBV12-3 or TRBV12-4 to TRBJ1-2; D not certain. The CDR3 covers 13 residues. Trimming cost V 3 bases and J 8 bases, with 13 bases left between them. The CDR3 DNA follows: TGTGCCAGCAGTTTGACAATATCGTCCGGCTACACCTTC. Its translation: CASSLTISSGYTF.

This clone was observed a single time. V and J are TRBV5-4 and TRBJ2-5, with D perhaps being TRBD1 or TRBD2 (5 bases each). Germline V gives CDR1 SGHNT, CDR2 YYREEE (reference sequence). There are 14 residues in the CDR3. Trimming pared 0 bases from V and 5 bases from J, leaving 11 bases between. CDR3 in amino acids: CASSLGTWGETQYF. CDR3 sequence (DNA): TGTGCCAGCAGCTTGGGGACCTGGGGGGAGACCCAGTACTTC. Combining the CDR3 with reference TRBV5-4 and TRBJ2-5 gives the whole variable domain ETGVTQSPTHLIKTRGQQVTLRCSSQSGHNTVSWYQQALGQGPQFIFQYYREEENGRGNFPPRFSGLQFPNYSSELNVNALELDDSALYLCASSLGTWGETQYFGPGTRLLVL.

The chain recombines TRBV6-1 with TRBJ2-1; TRBD2 aligns across 13 bases. This CDR3 region has 16 residues. Germline CDR1 is MNHNS and CDR2 is SASEGT. J gave up 5 bases and V 3 bases, and 4 bases lay outside the gene matches. The CDR3 region is CASSDPGLAGHNEQFF. The CDR3 nucleotides are TGTGCCAGCAGTGACCCGGGACTAGCGGGGCACAATGAGCAGTTCTTC.